The present T cell receptor (beta chain) was sequenced within a study of CD8 T cells in ankylosing spondylitis. This clonotype was seen ten or more times. The antigen is unknown. Via MiXCR, TCRdb re-called the 5' RACE reads, giving one row per CDR3 protein. This sample has about 400,000 distinct CDR3 sequences, with about a fifth found just once. J lost 6 bases, V lost 1 base, and 4 bases had no gene match. Germline values: CDR1 SGHTA, CDR2 FQGTGA. This CDR3 is built from 15 residues. Overall study findings and caveats: Seven to nine highly homologous variants formed a TCR beta motif that appeared characteristic of ankylosing spondylitis blood.

The chain joins TRBV7-3 to TRBJ2-1, with 9 bases fitting TRBD2. This receptor was taken from a male donor with ankylosing spondylitis. Sequenced: blood, either unsorted or a sorted T cell fraction (not recorded which). The DNA for the CDR3 is TGTGCCAGCAGCTTAATGGGACTAGCTGGCAATGAGCAGTTCTTC. Encoded protein: CASSLMGLAGNEQFF.